Listed here are 29 T cell receptor beta chains from one sample, sequenced in a study of blood T cell repertoires in COVID-19. The repertoire was sequenced with immunoSEQ multiplex PCR; TCRdb's copy has only in-frame clones and lacks some. Found here are over 200,000 clones, 75% to 90% of them singletons; the top ten hold approximately 9.2%. Sequenced sample: PBMCs or T cells enriched from blood (not recorded which). These receptors originate from a man aged 35 to 55 who had recovered from COVID-19.

V is TRBV19 and J is TRBJ2-1; 11 positions agree with TRBD2. This CDR3 has 15 amino acids. Germline V gives CDR1 LNHDA, CDR2 SQIVND (reference sequence). V shed 2 bases, J shed 6 bases, and the junction held 3 bases outside the gene matches. The CDR3 DNA sequence: TGTGCCAGTAGTATAATAGCGGGGGGGCTCAATGAGCAGTTCTTC. Protein sequence: CASSIIAGGLNEQFF. Combining the CDR3 with reference TRBV19 and TRBJ2-1 gives the whole variable domain DGGITQSPKYLFRKEGQNVTLSCEQNLNHDAMYWYRQDPGQGLRLIYYSQIVNDFQKGDIAEGYSVSREKKESFPLTVTSAQKNPTAFYLCASSIIAGGLNEQFFGPGTRLTVL.

The chain links TRBV6-5 to TRBJ1-1, with 7 bases lining up with TRBD1. Per the germline V gene, CDR1 is MNHEY and CDR2 is SVGAGI. Losses at the gene ends were 5 bases for V and 1 base for J; bases not matched to a gene: 7. The CDR3 totals 15 residues. CDR3 DNA sequence: TGTGCCAGCAGTCTACAGGGGATGGCGAACACTGAAGCTTTCTTT. Residues: CASSLQGMANTEAFF.

The chain uses TRBV5-5 and TRBJ1-5; D uncertain. V gave up 2 bases and J gave up 3 bases, with 18 bases separating them. CDR1 is SGHKS, CDR2 YYEKEE, per germline (reference sequence). The CDR3 loop spans 17 amino acids. This CDR3 is CASSLGSGVSTNQPQHF. The CDR3 region has the DNA TGTGCCAGCAGCTTAGGGTCCGGGGTTTCGACCAATCAGCCCCAGCATTTT.

The chain employs TRBV3-1 (or the pseudogene TRBV3-2) and TRBJ2-1; TRBD2 matches at 11 bases. Losses at the gene ends were 0 bases for V and 7 bases for J; bases not matched to a gene: 8. The CDR3 totals 17 residues. CDR1 is LGHDT and CDR2 is YNNKEL in the germline V gene (reference sequence). Here the CDR3 reads CASSQESVAGGHNEQFF. The CDR3 nucleotides read TGTGCCAGCAGCCAAGAATCGGTAGCGGGGGGGCATAATGAGCAGTTCTTC.

This clone was seen only a few times. The V gene is TRBV7-3, the J gene TRBJ2-1; the match to TRBD2 covers 7 bases. This CDR3 has 17 amino acids. Germline V gene lookup returns CDR1 SGHTA and CDR2 FQGTGA. After removal of 1 base from V and 4 bases from J, the junction contained 10 bases not matched to a gene. CDR3 sequence (DNA): TGTGCCAGCAGCTTAAGCCCAGCGGGACTATCGTACAATGAGCAGTTCTTC. Translated: CASSLSPAGLSYNEQFF.

V gene TRBV23-1 combines with J gene TRBJ2-2, with D possibly matching TRBD1 (6 bases). TRBV23-1 is flagged as an ORF with uncertain function. This CDR3 region has 17 residues. Trimming left V 2 bases short and J 6 bases short, with 19 bases between. The CDR3 loop reads CASSQKGTGSESGELFF. The DNA for the CDR3 is TGCGCCAGCAGTCAAAAGGGAACAGGGAGTGAGTCCGGGGAGCTGTTTTTT.

The V gene is TRBV7-3, the J gene TRBJ2-2; tentative D call: TRBD2 (5 bases). There are 14 residues in the CDR3. V gave up 5 bases and J gave up 8 bases, with 15 bases separating them. Germline CDR1 reads SGHTA; CDR2 reads FQGTGA. The CDR3 loop is CASSAGHPGGELFF. CDR3 sequence (DNA): TGTGCCAGCAGCGCGGGTCACCCTGGGGGGGAGCTGTTTTTT.

This sequence joins TRBV5-1 and TRBJ2-7, with 7 positions matching TRBD2. The germline V gene has CDR1 SGHRS and CDR2 YFSETQ. The junction had 4 bases not matched to a gene; V was cut back by 4 bases and J by 0 bases. There are 14 residues in the CDR3. CDR3 nucleotide sequence: TGCGCCAGCAGCGGGGGGGAAAGCTCCTACGAGCAGTACTTC. This codes for CASSGGESSYEQYF.

The chain carries TRBV5-4 and TRBJ1-1, with D perhaps TRBD1 (6 bases). The V end was cut by 9 bases, the J end by 1 base, with 10 bases between. From germline, CDR1 is SGHNT and CDR2 YYREEE (reference sequence). CDR3 length: 12 residues. Here the CDR3 reads CAIGQQNTEAFF. CDR3 nucleotides: TGTGCCATCGGACAGCAGAACACTGAAGCTTTCTTT.

The V gene is TRBV5-1, the J gene TRBJ2-1; 11 nucleotides line up with TRBD1. Germline V CDR1 and CDR2: SGHRS, YFSETQ. Germline trimming cut 0 bases from V and 8 bases from J; bases unmatched to any gene: 4. The CDR3 consists of 15 residues. The CDR3 is CASSLAGQGAHEQFF. DNA for the CDR3: TGCGCCAGCAGCTTGGCAGGACAGGGGGCCCATGAGCAGTTCTTC.

Only a few counts were recorded for this clone. The chain joins TRBV30 to TRBJ1-1; D remains unclear. The CDR3 sequence is 13 residues long. Trimming removed 2 bases at V and 6 bases at J, with 13 bases between. CDR1 and CDR2 (germline): GTSNPN, SVGIG (reference sequence). The CDR3 coding sequence is TGTGCCTGGAGTATGGAGGTGATCGCTGAAGCTTTCTTT. Encoded protein: CAWSMEVIAEAFF.

The chain joins TRBV29-1 to TRBJ1-6, with D unclear. V dropped 5 bases and J dropped 12 bases, with 29 bases sitting between them. Germline CDR1 and CDR2: SQVTM and ANQGSEA. The CDR3 covers 17 residues. CDR3 coding DNA: TGCAGCGTTTCTTCCTTTCTGAGGGTAGGGCGGTTTGGACCCCTCCACTTT. Translated, it gives CSVSSFLRVGRFGPLHF.

The chain carries TRBV18 and TRBJ1-5; 7 bases line up with TRBD1. The germline CDR1 and CDR2 sequences are KGHSH and LQKENI. J gave up 2 bases and V 6 bases, and 13 bases lay outside the gene matches. CDR3 size: 17 residues. CDR3 bases: TGTGCCAGCTCGGAAAAGCACAGGGGCGAGGGCAATCAGCCCCAGCATTTT. This encodes CASSEKHRGEGNQPQHF.

The genes are TRBV5-1 and TRBJ2-3; D might be TRBD1 (5 bases). The V end lost 0 bases, the J end lost 0 bases, and 8 bases lay between the germline ends. Germline assignment: CDR1 SGHRS and CDR2 YFSETQ. The CDR3 runs 15 residues. The CDR3 DNA sequence: TGCGCCAGCAGCTTGGACAGGCCTAGCACAGATACGCAGTATTTT. Translation gives CASSLDRPSTDTQYF. Full variable domain (missing parts from reference TRBV5-1 and TRBJ2-3): KAGVTQTPRYLIKTRGQQVTLSCSPISGHRSVSWYQQTPGQGLQFLFEYFSETQRNKGNFPGRFSGRQFSNSRSEMNVSTLELGDSALYLCASSLDRPSTDTQYFGPGTRLTVL.

This chain connects TRBV4-1 to TRBJ2-1, with 15 bases identical to TRBD2. V shed 1 base, J shed 10 bases, and the junction held 5 bases outside the gene matches. The CDR3 totals 16 residues. Germline CDR1 is MGHRA and CDR2 is YSYEKL. CDR3 amino acids: CASSQVRTSGRAEQFF. The CDR3 region has the DNA TGCGCCAGCAGCCAAGTGCGGACTAGCGGGAGGGCCGAGCAGTTCTTC.

The rearrangement joins TRBV19 to TRBJ1-5; possibly TRBD1 for D (6 bases). V was pared by 3 bases and J by 15 bases, with 15 bases between. The germline CDR1 and CDR2 sequences are LNHDA and SQIVND (reference sequence). CDR3 size: 12 residues. The CDR3 nucleotides read TGTGCCAGTAGTATGCGCGGGGGGCTTTCGCATTTT. Amino acid sequence: CASSMRGGLSHF.

The chain couples TRBV7-6 to TRBJ2-3; 14 bases fit TRBD2. This CDR3 contains 16 residues. Germline values: CDR1 SGHVS, CDR2 FNYEAQ. J gave up 5 bases and V 3 bases, and 4 bases lay outside the gene matches. The CDR3 DNA follows: TGTGCCAGCAGCTTCGGGACTAGCGGGAGCCAAGATACGCAGTATTTT. Residues: CASSFGTSGSQDTQYF.

This chain connects TRBV28 to TRBJ1-5; 10 bases align to TRBD1. Germline-derived CDR1 and CDR2 are MDHEN and SYDVKM. With 6 bases clipped from V and 7 bases from J, the junction kept 12 bases outside the gene matches. The CDR3 has 16 amino acids. The CDR3 loop reads CASSWDGDRGLQPQHF. The CDR3 DNA sequence: TGTGCCAGCAGCTGGGACGGGGACAGGGGTTTACAGCCCCAGCATTTT.

The V gene is TRBV9, the J gene TRBJ1-1; no firm D call. The V end was cut by 1 base, the J end by 0 bases, with 10 bases between. The V gene's germline CDR1 is SGDLS and CDR2 YYNGEE. CDR3 length: 15 residues. CDR3 region: CASSVFSGMNTEAFF. The CDR3 nucleotides are TGTGCCAGCAGCGTATTTTCCGGTATGAACACTGAAGCTTTCTTT.

The V and J genes are TRBV27 and TRBJ1-1, with D possibly matching TRBD1 (5 bases). Germline-derived CDR1 and CDR2 are MNHEY and SMNVEV (reference sequence). This CDR3 is built from 17 residues. Trimming removed 0 bases from V and 3 bases from J, with 17 bases in between. The CDR3 DNA sequence: TGTGCCAGCAGTTTATCCAGGGTGATTGATTGGGACACTGAAGCTTTCTTT. It translates to CASSLSRVIDWDTEAFF.

The chain links TRBV29-1 to TRBJ1-5; D remains unclear. Germline CDR1 SQVTM, CDR2 ANQGSEA. The CDR3 loop spans 12 amino acids. Trimming took 5 bases from V and 6 from J, leaving 11 bases between them. The CDR3 region has the DNA TGCAGCGTTCGAGAGGGTGGTCAGCCCCAGCATTTT. Protein product: CSVREGGQPQHF. The entire variable domain, with the rest obtained from reference TRBV29-1 and TRBJ1-5, is as follows: SAVISQKPSRDICQRGTSLTIQCQVDSQVTMMFWYRQQPGQSLTLIATANQGSEATYESGFVIDKFPISRPNLTFSTLTVSNMSPEDSSIYLCSVREGGQPQHFGDGTRLSIL.

This sequence joins TRBV15 and TRBJ2-5; 7 bases map to TRBD1. The CDR3 sequence is 15 residues long. Looked up from germline, CDR1 is LNHNV and CDR2 is YYDKDF (reference sequence). After removal of 1 base from V and 5 bases from J, the junction contained 7 bases not matched to a gene. In DNA form, the CDR3 reads TGTGCCACCAGCAGAGGGGACAGTGAATCGGAGACCCAGTACTTC. Translating it yields CATSRGDSESETQYF.

The rearrangement uses TRBV5-1 and TRBJ1-6, with 7 bases matching TRBD1. Germline CDR1 and CDR2: SGHRS and YFSETQ. After removal of 5 bases from V and 3 bases from J, the junction contained 8 bases not matched to a gene. The CDR3 contains 16 residues. The CDR3 coding sequence is TGCGCCAGCAGGAAACTAGGGGGCCTCTATAATTCACCCCTCCACTTT. It yields the protein CASRKLGGLYNSPLHF. Looking up the rest from reference TRBV5-1 and TRBJ1-6 gives the full variable domain: KAGVTQTPRYLIKTRGQQVTLSCSPISGHRSVSWYQQTPGQGLQFLFEYFSETQRNKGNFPGRFSGRQFSNSRSEMNVSTLELGDSALYLCASRKLGGLYNSPLHFGNGTRLTVT.

On this clone itself: This sample also contains other DNA sequences that code for the same CDR3. The CDR3 DNA sequence: TGCGCCAGCAGCTTGGGGCAGGGAGGAAACACCATATATTTT. Protein: CASSLGQGGNTIYF. The V and J genes are TRBV5-1 and TRBJ1-3, with a possible D match to TRBD1 (5 bases). The V gene lost 0 bases and the J gene lost 4 bases, with 8 bases spanning the gap. Germline lookup yields CDR1 SGHRS and CDR2 YFSETQ. CDR3 size: 14 residues.

This chain links TRBV7-9 with TRBJ1-2, with D perhaps matching TRBD1 (6 bases). Germline assignment: CDR1 SEHNR and CDR2 FQNEAQ (reference sequence). CDR3 length: 14 amino acids. Deletions cut 2 bases from V and 6 bases from J, with 13 bases between. The CDR3 region is CASSLRGAGNGYTF. The CDR3 DNA reads as TGTGCCAGCAGCTTACGGGGGGCTGGAAATGGCTACACCTTC.

This chain uses TRBV21-1 with TRBJ2-7; TRBD2 reflects the table's D call only, with no check against the DNA. TRBV21-1 counts as a pseudogene. There are 14 residues in the CDR3. The DNA of the CDR3 is TGTGCCAGCATACAAGGCGGGGTGGGCTACGAGCAGTACTTC. Its translation is CASIQGGVGYEQYF.

The chain has TRBV19 and TRBJ2-5, with D perhaps matching TRBD2 (5 bases). V lost 1 base and J 5 bases, leaving 11 bases between the germline ends. The length of the CDR3 is 14 residues. Germline V gives CDR1 LNHDA, CDR2 SQIVND (reference sequence). The CDR3 is CASSIGGRGETQYF. DNA for the CDR3: TGTGCCAGTAGTATAGGAGGGCGCGGGGAGACCCAGTACTTC.

The genes are TRBV3-1 (or the pseudogene TRBV3-2) and TRBJ2-7; tentatively, D is TRBD1 (5 bases). V lost 4 bases, J lost 5 bases, and 12 bases lay in between. Germline V gene sequence: CDR1 LGHDT, CDR2 YNNKEL (reference sequence). The CDR3 consists of 13 residues. CDR3 loop: CASSPRQYNEQYF. The CDR3 DNA follows: TGTGCCAGCAGCCCGAGACAGTATAACGAGCAGTACTTC.

This clone was counted only a few times. J is TRBJ1-2 and V is TRBV28; possibly TRBD1 for D (5 bases). The CDR3 covers 14 residues. V dropped 7 bases and J dropped 5 bases, with 17 bases sitting between them. The germline V gene has CDR1 MDHEN and CDR2 SYDVKM. The CDR3 coding sequence is TGTGCCAGCACTCCTCAGGGATCAGTATATGGCTACACCTTC. Protein sequence: CASTPQGSVYGYTF.